This is a list of T cell receptor beta chains from one sample in a study of T cell changes during pregnancy in multiple sclerosis. Sequencing was performed with immunoSEQ multiplex PCR; in TCRdb, only in-frame clones are kept and a portion is missing. The sample has around 21,000 clones, approximately 90% seen once; the top ten hold 7%. This sample comprised CD8+ T cells from peripheral blood mononuclear cells, obtained in the third trimester of pregnancy. These receptors all come from a female donor in good health, enrolled as a control in a pregnancy study. Each CDR3 is given with its conserved first and last residue. The order of the fields is V gene, D gene, J gene, clone size, CDR3 DNA, CDR3 protein. D genes are given only for firm matches. Clone size is not always given. Where it is, it says once, few, many or a class for expanded clones.

>TRBV27|TRBD2|TRBJ2-1|-
TGTGCCAGCAGCCCTCCGGGGGGGGGAGATGAGCAGTTCTTC
CASSPPGGGDEQFF
>TRBV4-1|-|TRBJ1-2|-
TGCGCCAGCAGCCAATGGACTGACCATAACTATGGCTACACCTTC
CASSQWTDHNYGYTF
>TRBV14|TRBD2|TRBJ2-7|-
TGTGCCAGCAGCCGAACGGGGGAGGGGACCTACGAGCAGTACTTC
CASSRTGEGTYEQYF
>TRBV27|TRBD2|TRBJ2-7|-
TGTGCCAGCAGTTTAAGGCTAGCGGATGACTACGAGCAGTACTTC
CASSLRLADDYEQYF
>TRBV7-3|TRBD1|TRBJ2-1|-
TGTGCCAGCAGTCTTACAGGGGGCGATTACAATGAGCAGTTCTTC
CASSLTGGDYNEQFF
>TRBV7-9|TRBD2|TRBJ2-5|-
TGTGCCAGCAGCTTCGGGCTAGCGGGGATAGAGACCCAGTACTTC
CASSFGLAGIETQYF
>TRBV7-9|-|TRBJ1-1|-
TGTGCCAGCAGCTTTCTATTAGGGGACACTGAAGCTTTCTTT
CASSFLLGDTEAFF
>TRBV4-1|TRBD2|TRBJ2-1|-
TGCGCCAGCAGCCCAGGACTAGCGGGGGGGTTCGGTGAGCAGTTCTTC
CASSPGLAGGFGEQFF
>TRBV6-4|TRBD2|TRBJ2-3|once
TGTGCCAGCAGTTTGACTAGCGGGAGCACAGATACGCAGTATTTT
CASSLTSGSTDTQYF
>TRBV14|TRBD2|TRBJ2-3|-
TGTGCCAGCAGCCCCACACCTATGACTAGCGGGGACCCCACAGATACGCAGTATTTT
CASSPTPMTSGDPTDTQYF
>TRBV7-9|-|TRBJ2-2|-
TGTGCCAGCAGCTTAGCGGGCAGGGGAACGGACGGGGAGCTGTTTTTT
CASSLAGRGTDGELFF
>TRBV2|-|TRBJ2-2|-
TGTGCCAGCAGGGGGGTTTCGGGCGGGGCGAACACCGGGGAGCTGTTTTTT
CASRGVSGGANTGELFF
>TRBV7-2|TRBD1|TRBJ2-2|-
TGTGCCACACCACGTCAGGGGGTAACTGTCGCCGGGGAGCTGTTTTTT
CATPRQGVTVAGELFF
>TRBV10-3|TRBD1|TRBJ2-5|-
TGTGCCATCAGTGAGTCCACAGGGGTTAAGTGGGAGACCCAGTACTTC
CAISESTGVKWETQYF
>TRBV15|-|TRBJ1-1|-
TGTGCCACCAGCAGAGATCGGGATAGGCTCTGGAACACTGAAGCTTTCTTT
CATSRDRDRLWNTEAFF
>TRBV4-3|TRBD1|TRBJ1-1|-
TGCGCCAGCAGCCCCCGGGACAGGGGGAACACTGAAGCTTTCTTT
CASSPRDRGNTEAFF
>TRBV5-1|TRBD2|TRBJ2-2|-
TGCGCCAGCAGCTTCCGGCGGGGGGGCTACACCGGGGAGCTGTTTTTT
CASSFRRGGYTGELFF
>TRBV27|TRBD1|TRBJ1-2|-
TGTGCCAGCAGTATCCGGGACAGCTATGGCTACACCTTC
CASSIRDSYGYTF
>TRBV27|TRBD1|TRBJ1-1|-
TGTGCCAGCAGTACTCAGGGGGCGAACACTGAAGCTTTCTTT
CASSTQGANTEAFF
>TRBV4-2|TRBD2|TRBJ2-7|-
TGTGCCAGCAGCCAAGACCGGTGGGCTAGCGGGGGGTCGGCCGAGCAGTACTTC
CASSQDRWASGGSAEQYF
>TRBV11-2|-|TRBJ2-1|once
TGTGCCAGCAGCTTAGATCGCAGGAATGAGCAGTTCTTC
CASSLDRRNEQFF
>TRBV25-1|-|TRBJ2-1|-
TGTGCCAGCAGTGAATTAGGCAGGGTTACCTACAATGAGCAGTTCTTC
CASSELGRVTYNEQFF
>TRBV27|-|TRBJ1-2|-
TGTGCCAGCAGTTCTCGCGGGGGCTATGGCTACACCTTC
CASSSRGGYGYTF
>TRBV6-4|TRBD2|TRBJ2-1|few
TGTGCCAGCAAAGCTAGCGGGGATTACAGTGAGCAGTTCTTC
CASKASGDYSEQFF
>TRBV27|TRBD1|TRBJ1-1|-
TGTGCCAGCAGTTTAGGAGGGGGCCGAACTGAAGCTTTCTTT
CASSLGGGRTEAFF
>TRBV19|-|TRBJ1-2|-
TGTGCCAGTAGTAACTGGGCCTATGGCTACACCTTC
CASSNWAYGYTF
>TRBV10-2|-|TRBJ1-5|-
TGCGCCAGCAGTGAACGCCGGGAACTCCAGCCCCAGCATTTT
CASSERRELQPQHF
>TRBV21-1|-|TRBJ2-5|medium-sized
TGTGCCAGCAGCAACGAGGAAGAGACCCAGTACTTC
CASSNEEETQYF
>TRBV11-2|TRBD2|TRBJ2-5|once
TGTGCCAGCAGCTTCCTCCTAGCGGGAGAGTTGGAGACCCAGTACTTC
CASSFLLAGELETQYF
>TRBV19|TRBD2|TRBJ2-1|-
TGTGCCAGTACTCCTAGCGGGAACTACAATGAGCAGTTCTTC
CASTPSGNYNEQFF
>TRBV4-2|TRBD2|TRBJ2-1|-
TGTGCCAGCAGCCCCCTGACTAGCGGTCATGAGCAGTTCTTC
CASSPLTSGHEQFF
>TRBV5-1|-|TRBJ2-3|-
TGCGCCAGCAGCTTGGACCAGGGGCCCGATACGCAGTATTTT
CASSLDQGPDTQYF
>TRBV27|TRBD2|TRBJ2-2|-
TGTGCCAGCAGTTTATCGTCTAGCGGGGGGCCCCCCGGGGAGCTGTTTTTT
CASSLSSSGGPPGELFF
>TRBV7-9|-|TRBJ2-3|-
TGTGCCAGCAGCTCAAGCCGGGACACAGATACGCAGTATTTT
CASSSSRDTDTQYF
>TRBV19|TRBD1|TRBJ2-7|-
TGTGCCAGTAGTTCCAGGGACAGTCTCACTGAGGAGCAGTACTTC
CASSSRDSLTEEQYF
>TRBV6-1|-|TRBJ2-7|-
TGTGCCAGCAGTGAAGGGGCTCTCGACTACGAGCAGTACTTC
CASSEGALDYEQYF
>TRBV13|TRBD1|TRBJ2-2|-
TGTGCCAGCTCTTGGGCAGGGGGCAACGGGGAGCTGTTTTTT
CASSWAGGNGELFF
>TRBV18|TRBD1|TRBJ2-7|-
TGTGCCAGCTCACCACCGGGGACAGGGGGGGGCTACGAGCAGTACTTC
CASSPPGTGGGYEQYF
>TRBV7-9|-|TRBJ2-6|once
TGTGCCAGCAGCTTGGTAGGGACATTCGGGGGGGCCAACGTCCTGACTTTC
CASSLVGTFGGANVLTF